The clone carrying this T cell receptor (beta chain) was counted only a few times. Its antigen is unknown. As to treatment: roughly ten-day PBMC culture with coronavirus spike peptide pools or control peptides (ViraFEST assay). ViraFEST sequenced TCRs after peptide-pool expansion of antigen-specific T cells. This sample was included in a study of vaccination and CD4 T cells after COVID-19. Overall study results and limits: In convalescent patients, 304 of 307 vaccine-specific clones were mono-reactive for SARS-CoV-2 spike.

Deletions cut 6 bases from V and 1 base from J, with 13 bases between. CDR3 length equals 14 residues. Germline CDR1 and CDR2: DFQATT and SNEGSKA (reference sequence). Cultured CD4+ T cells had their DNA profiled by the Oncomine TCR Beta short-read assay. The genomic DNA was obtained from cultured CD4+ T cells by extraction with the QIAamp micro DNA kit. TCRdb fed the PCR reads into MiXCR, producing one record per CDR3 protein. The data show over 10,000 distinct CDR3 sequences, with about 40% seen just once and about 13% held by the top ten. The origin of this receptor is a human donor who had recovered from COVID-19. The V call is TRBV20-1, the J call TRBJ2-4; unclear D gene. The sequencing input was CD4+ T cells from blood, cultured in vitro. CDR3 loop: CSAPGPGAKNIQYF. CDR3 nucleotide sequence: TGCAGTGCCCCCGGGCCCGGGGCCAAAAACATTCAGTACTTC.